The entry below describes one TCR beta chain. Its antigen remains unknown. The PCR contained 60 Vbeta and 13 Jbeta primers. Produced via immunoSEQ multiplex PCR; TCRdb's table is partial and in-frame only. The table includes around 150,000 clones, roughly 79% detected once. With 9 bases removed from V and 4 bases from J, the gap between germline ends came to 18 bases. CDR3 size: 14 residues. Looked up from germline, CDR1 is MNHEY and CDR2 is SVGAGI. These data come from a study of cytomegalovirus exposure and HLA in healthy donors. Study-wide points: There was a cluster of highly shared sequence variants that was likely a sequencing artifact. Later work associated 16,951 TCR beta sequences with HLA alleles at 0.05 false discovery rate.

The specimen sequenced was PBMCs. This clonotype was sampled from a male donor in good health and CMV-seronegative. The chain uses TRBV6-5 and TRBJ1-1; D perhaps matches TRBD1 (5 bases). CDR3 sequence: CASKRERGSTEAFF. In DNA form, the CDR3 reads TGTGCCAGTAAACGGGAGAGGGGAAGCACTGAAGCTTTCTTT.